Each of the 27 T cell receptor beta chains below was sequenced from the same sample in a study of response to subunit inactivated influenza vaccine. TCRdb re-called the RT-PCR reads through MiXCR, storing one row per CDR3 protein. The data show under 200,000 distinct CDR3 sequences, with less than 15% seen just once and less than 30% held by the top ten. The sample was also reused in another study, on T cells expressing NK-cell markers. As reported in that work: 5'RACE template switching with UMIs produced the TCR beta cDNA.

The source was CD8+ T cells sorted from PBMCs, collected 12 days after vaccination. The receptors come from a man between 45 and 60 years old who received an inactivated influenza vaccine.

In its sample, this clonotype was seen a few times. This sequence joins TRBV6-2 or TRBV6-3 and TRBJ2-1, with 10 bases aligning to TRBD2. Germline values: CDR1 MNHEY, CDR2 SVGEGT. The CDR3 consists of 20 residues. V lost 6 bases to trimming and J lost 0 bases; unmatched junction nucleotides: 17. The CDR3 is CASSLTSGAFILSSYNEQFF. DNA for the CDR3: TGTGCCAGCAGCCTAACTAGCGGGGCCTTCATTCTAAGCTCCTACAATGAGCAGTTCTTC.

Worth noting for this clonotype: This could be a read error, since a much larger clone is one nucleotide away. The V call is TRBV3-1, the J call TRBJ2-7; 7 bases are shared with TRBD1. Germline lookup yields CDR1 LGHDT and CDR2 YNNKEL (reference sequence). The CDR3 length is 15 residues. CDR3 in DNA: TGTGCCAGCTGCCAAGATGAGGGGGCAGGCTACGAGCAGTACTTC. Protein product: CASCQDEGAGYEQYF.

This clonotype was detected only a few times. The rearrangement links TRBV11-2 to TRBJ2-3, with TRBD2 matching 11 bases. Germline V gene sequence: CDR1 SGHAT, CDR2 FQNNGV. V dropped 4 bases and J dropped 5; count of bases not matched to a gene: 5. This CDR3 is 15 amino acids long. CDR3 sequence: CASSSLAGVLDTQYF. Here the CDR3 DNA reads TGTGCCAGCAGCTCACTAGCGGGGGTTTTAGATACGCAGTATTTT.

At least ten counts were recorded for this clonotype. V usage is TRBV6-6 and J usage is TRBJ1-2; maybe TRBD1 (5 bases). Germline values: CDR1 MNHNY, CDR2 SVGAGI (reference sequence). Trimming removed 7 bases from V and 5 bases from J, with 20 bases in between. The CDR3 has 15 amino acids. The CDR3 sequence: CASKITGLTRYGYTF. CDR3 nucleotides: TGTGCCAGCAAAATTACAGGTCTAACTAGATATGGCTACACCTTC.

Points on this clonotype: Possible read error: a much larger clone is one base away. The chain uses TRBV29-1 and TRBJ2-7, with no clear D. Trimming took off 1 base at V and 0 bases at J, with 7 bases between the two ends. The CDR3 runs 13 residues. Germline lookup yields CDR1 SQVTM and CDR2 ANQGSEA. CDR3 bases: TGCAGCGTTGAAGGCGGCTGCTCCTACGAGCAGTACTTC. Translated: CSVEGGCSYEQYF.

The chain uses TRBV4-2 and TRBJ2-2, with 10 bases aligning to TRBD1. Germline lookup yields CDR1 LGHNA and CDR2 YNFKEQ. The trim removed 0 bases at V and 6 bases at J, leaving 13 bases unmatched. The CDR3 covers 19 residues. DNA of the CDR3: TGTGCCAGCAGCCAAGAAGGGGGACAGGGGATGTGGTCGGCCGGGGAGCTGTTTTTT. Translation gives CASSQEGGQGMWSAGELFF.

This clonotype was counted at least ten times. The chain has TRBV27 and TRBJ1-2, with 10 positions matching TRBD1. CDR1 and CDR2 from the germline V gene are MNHEY and SMNVEV (reference sequence). Trimming removed 6 bases from V and 5 bases from J; junction bases left unmatched: 9. The CDR3 length is 15 residues. CDR3 sequence (DNA): TGTGCCAGCAGCCTTATTGGGACAGGGGAGTATGGCTACACCTTC. Translation: CASSLIGTGEYGYTF.

By share, this clonotype ranks as medium-sized. V is TRBV29-1 and J is TRBJ2-3, with 8 bases fitting TRBD2. CDR3 size: 18 residues. J gave up 0 bases and V 2 bases, and 13 bases lay outside the gene matches. Germline CDR1 and CDR2: SQVTM and ANQGSEA. The CDR3 protein is CSVEFLSATGGSTDTQYF. CDR3 DNA: TGCAGCGTTGAATTCCTATCGGCAACGGGAGGGAGCACAGATACGCAGTATTTT.

This clonotype occurred many times. The rearrangement joins TRBV5-4 to TRBJ2-1, with 8 positions matching TRBD2. After removal of 3 bases from V and 5 bases from J, the junction contained 10 bases not matched to a gene. The CDR3 runs to 16 residues. Germline V gives CDR1 SGHNT, CDR2 YYREEE (reference sequence). The CDR3 sequence is CASSSHLAGINNEQFF. The CDR3 DNA reads as TGTGCCAGCAGCTCCCACTTAGCGGGAATCAACAATGAGCAGTTCTTC.

This clonotype was seen more than once but under ten times. The chain has TRBV4-2 and TRBJ2-7, with D tentatively TRBD1 or TRBD2 (5 bases each). V was clipped by 0 bases and J by 3 bases, with 12 bases between them. The V gene's germline CDR1 is LGHNA and CDR2 YNFKEQ. This CDR3 has 15 residues. The CDR3 spells CASSQEVGAYYEQYF. In nucleotides, the CDR3 is TGTGCCAGCAGCCAAGAGGTCGGGGCCTACTACGAGCAGTACTTC.

This clonotype was observed many times. V gene TRBV9 combines with J gene TRBJ2-5, with a possible D match to TRBD1 (5 bases). This CDR3 region has 17 residues. Germline V gene lookup returns CDR1 SGDLS and CDR2 YYNGEE. V gave up 3 bases and J gave up 0 bases, with 18 bases separating them. Here the CDR3 DNA reads TGTGCCAGCAGCGGAAGGGGTGGTCAGCCGTACCAAGAGACCCAGTACTTC. This sequence encodes CASSGRGGQPYQETQYF.

The chain has TRBV15 and TRBJ2-5, with a weak D call TRBD1 (5 bases). Trimming left V 1 base short and J 5 bases short, with 8 bases between. The CDR3 has 13 amino acids. CDR1 and CDR2 (germline): LNHNV, YYDKDF (reference sequence). CDR3 nucleotides: TGTGCCACCAGCAGAGCTTCAGGGGAGACCCAGTACTTC. It codes for CATSRASGETQYF.

DNA for the CDR3: TGTGCCAGCACCCAGCAGGTCCCTTGGACAGGGGTGGTTAATGAGCAGTTCTTC. Its translation is CASTQQVPWTGVVNEQFF. The chain employs TRBV16 and TRBJ2-1; 9 bases fit TRBD1. The trim removed 7 bases at V and 7 bases at J, leaving 20 bases unmatched. Germline values: CDR1 KGHSY, CDR2 FQNENV. The CDR3 contains 18 residues. Variable domain in full (rest from reference TRBV16 and TRBJ2-1): GEEVAQTPKHLVRGEGQKAKLYCAPIKGHSYVFWYQQVLKNEFKFLISFQNENVFDETGMPKERFSAKCLPNSPCSLEIQATKLEDSAVYFCASTQQVPWTGVVNEQFFGPGTRLTVL.

In this sample, this clonotype turned up a few times. The V and J genes are TRBV7-7 and TRBJ2-1, with D maybe TRBD2 (7 bases). The CDR3 is 13 residues long. The V gene lost 11 bases and the J gene lost 7 bases, with 18 bases spanning the gap. Germline CDR1 SSHAT, CDR2 FNYEAQ (reference sequence). The CDR3 spells CAVPSAGANEQFF. As DNA, the CDR3 is TGTGCCGTCCCCTCCGCGGGGGCAAATGAGCAGTTCTTC. The full variable domain, rest sourced from reference TRBV7-7 and TRBJ2-1, is GAGVSQSPRYKVTKRGQDVTLRCDPISSHATLYWYQQALGQGPEFLTYFNYEAQPDKSGLPSDRFSAERPEGSISTLTIQRTEQRDSAMYRCAVPSAGANEQFFGPGTRLTVL.

The chain employs TRBV7-9 and TRBJ2-7; maybe TRBD2 (5 bases). From germline, CDR1 is SEHNR and CDR2 FQNEAQ (reference sequence). Between the trimmed V and J ends, which lost 5 bases and 3 bases, there was a span of 11 bases. This CDR3 is built from 13 residues. CDR3 region: CASSAPGNYEQYF. For the CDR3, the DNA is TGTGCCAGCAGCGCTCCGGGAAACTACGAGCAGTACTTC.

The chain links TRBV12-3 or TRBV12-4 to TRBJ2-2; the match to TRBD1 covers 8 bases. Trimming cost V 6 bases and J 9 bases; bases outside gene matches: 15. This CDR3 is 16 amino acids long. CDR3 region: CASSPDRVGFSWELFF. CDR3 bases: TGTGCCAGCAGCCCGGACAGGGTGGGTTTTTCCTGGGAGCTGTTTTTT.

The genes are TRBV29-1 and TRBJ2-1, with TRBD2 identical over 8 bases. The CDR3 length is 17 residues. Germline assignment: CDR1 SQVTM and CDR2 ANQGSEA. The ends lost 3 bases at V and 0 bases at J; junction bases unmatched: 10. CDR3 region: CSVEGTSEVSSYNEQFF. As DNA, the CDR3 is TGCAGCGTTGAGGGGACTAGTGAGGTGAGCTCCTACAATGAGCAGTTCTTC.

The chain uses TRBV7-9 and TRBJ1-4; perhaps TRBD1 as D (6 bases). Trimming left V 2 bases short and J 6 bases short, with 13 bases between. The CDR3 has 15 amino acids. Germline loops: CDR1 SEHNR, CDR2 FQNEAQ (reference sequence). The CDR3 DNA sequence: TGTGCCAGCAGCTTAATCAGGGGATGGGATGAAAAACTGTTTTTT. It codes for CASSLIRGWDEKLFF. Filled out from reference TRBV7-9 and TRBJ1-4, the complete variable domain reads DTGVSQNPRHKITKRGQNVTFRCDPISEHNRLYWYRQTLGQGPEFLTYFQNEAQLEKSRLLSDRFSAERPKGSFSTLEIQRTEQGDSAMYLCASSLIRGWDEKLFFGSGTQLSVL.

The chain has TRBV15 and TRBJ1-4; TRBD1 aligns across 8 bases. This CDR3 region has 15 residues. The V segment lost 0 bases and the J segment 3 bases; nucleotides outside the gene matches: 0. Per germline, CDR1 LNHNV and CDR2 YYDKDF (reference sequence). CDR3 sequence: CATSREGQANEKLFF. In DNA, the CDR3 is TGTGCCACCAGCAGAGAGGGACAGGCTAATGAAAAACTGTTTTTT.

At least ten counts were recorded for this clonotype. The chain has TRBV12-3 or TRBV12-4 and TRBJ2-5; D not resolved. The V gene lost 5 bases and the J gene lost 5 bases, with 15 bases spanning the gap. This CDR3 is 14 amino acids long. The CDR3 is CASSDQRSEETQYF. In nucleotides, the CDR3 is TGTGCCAGCAGTGATCAGCGATCTGAGGAGACCCAGTACTTC.

The chain combines TRBV20-1 with TRBJ2-7, with TRBD1 matching 11 bases. CDR3 length: 16 amino acids. Germline lookup yields CDR1 DFQATT and CDR2 SNEGSKA (reference sequence). After removal of 2 bases from V and 6 bases from J, the junction contained 12 bases not matched to a gene. The CDR3 DNA follows: TGCAGTGCTAGACCCCGGGACAGGGGGTATAGTTCCGAGCAGTACTTC. It is translated as CSARPRDRGYSSEQYF.

This clonotype has a handful of counts. The chain carries TRBV4-3 and TRBJ2-1; a weak D match, TRBD2 (5 bases). Germline values: CDR1 LGHNA, CDR2 YSLEER. The ends were cut back, 4 bases at V and 0 bases at J, with 13 bases in the middle. The CDR3 runs 16 residues. CDR3 amino acids: CASSPNYRDSYNEQFF. CDR3 coding DNA: TGCGCCAGCAGCCCTAACTACCGGGACTCCTACAATGAGCAGTTCTTC.

This clonotype was counted many times. As DNA, the CDR3 is TGTGCCAGCAGTCGAAGAGGGGGAGATACGCAGTATTTT. Its protein product is CASSRRGGDTQYF. V gene TRBV4-2 combines with J gene TRBJ2-3, with D possibly being TRBD1 (6 bases). From germline, CDR1 is LGHNA and CDR2 YNFKEQ. Trimming left V 6 bases short and J 5 bases short, with 12 bases between. This CDR3 has 13 residues.

This clonotype was counted a few times. The rearrangement joins TRBV7-2 to TRBJ2-2; TRBD1 or TRBD2 may be the D gene (5 bases each). Trimming stripped 5 bases from V and 10 bases from J, with 17 bases between. The germline CDR1 and CDR2 sequences are SGHTA and FQGNSA. CDR3 length equals 14 residues. CDR3 region: CASSPWTSGTELFF. CDR3 nucleotide sequence: TGTGCCAGCAGCCCCTGGACTTCTGGGACGGAGCTGTTTTTT. The complete variable domain, with remaining parts taken from reference TRBV7-2 and TRBJ2-2, reads GAGVSQSPSNKVTEKGKDVELRCDPISGHTALYWYRQSLGQGLEFLIYFQGNSAPDKSGLPSDRFSAERTGGSVSTLTIQRTQQEDSAVYLCASSPWTSGTELFFGEGSRLTVL.

V usage is TRBV7-9 and J usage is TRBJ1-3, with no clear D. V dropped 1 base and J dropped 0 bases, with 13 bases sitting between them. Germline V gives CDR1 SEHNR, CDR2 FQNEAQ (reference sequence). The CDR3 is made up of 17 amino acids. CDR3 in amino acids: CASSLGVTPYSGNTIYF. Written as DNA, the CDR3 is TGTGCCAGCAGCTTAGGGGTAACACCCTACTCTGGAAACACCATATATTTT.

This clonotype came up many times. This sequence joins TRBV29-1 and TRBJ2-1; the match to TRBD2 covers 10 bases. V shed 3 bases and J 0 bases; nucleotides not matched to a gene: 5. CDR3 length: 16 amino acids. Germline CDR1 and CDR2: SQVTM and ANQGSEA. CDR3 coding DNA: TGCAGCGTTGAGGGGGCTAGCGGGAGCTCCTACAATGAGCAGTTCTTC. Translation gives CSVEGASGSSYNEQFF.

The chain combines TRBV29-1 with TRBJ2-1; TRBD2 agrees at 9 bases. CDR1 SQVTM and CDR2 ANQGSEA come from the germline V gene. The CDR3 extends over 14 amino acids. V was clipped by 2 bases and J by 4 bases; unmatched bases: 3. DNA of the CDR3: TGCAGCGTTGAACCCAGCGGGGGGTACAATGAGCAGTTCTTC. Protein product: CSVEPSGGYNEQFF.